This T cell receptor beta chain was recovered during a study of cytomegalovirus exposure and HLA in healthy donors. Findings of the study overall: Later, an analysis showed that TCR beta chains associated with HLA were more clonally expanded than others that were equally common. Analysis was carried out at a later point, and it linked a missense DCLRE1C variant to TCR beta V- and J-gene trimming.

The study ran its PCR with 60 Vbeta and 13 Jbeta primers. Here immunoSEQ multiplex PCR was the method, and the copy in TCRdb shows in-frame clones only, minus some. The data show 95,000 to 150,000 clones, approximately 80% seen once. Concerning this clone: Its antigen remains unidentified.

V was shortened by 7 bases and J by 5 bases, with 8 bases between the two germline ends. The CDR3 runs to 12 residues. Germline CDR1 ENHRY, CDR2 SYGVKD. Material: PBMCs. V usage is TRBV10-3 and J usage is TRBJ2-2; D unclear. The TCR originated in a man aged 50 or older in good health and CMV-seronegative. CDR3 region: CAITGQTGELFF. Written as DNA, the CDR3 is TGTGCCATCACTGGGCAGACCGGGGAGCTGTTTTTT.